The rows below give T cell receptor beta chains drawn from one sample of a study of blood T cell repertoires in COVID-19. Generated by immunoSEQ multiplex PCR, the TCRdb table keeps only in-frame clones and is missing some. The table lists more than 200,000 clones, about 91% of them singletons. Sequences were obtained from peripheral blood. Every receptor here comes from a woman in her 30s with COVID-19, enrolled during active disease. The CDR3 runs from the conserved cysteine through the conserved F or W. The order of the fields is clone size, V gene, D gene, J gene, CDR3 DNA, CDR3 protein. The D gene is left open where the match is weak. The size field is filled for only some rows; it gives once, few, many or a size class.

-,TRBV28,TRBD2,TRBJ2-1,TGTGCCAGCAGTTTATACGGGACTAGCAGATACAATGAGCAGTTCTTC,CASSLYGTSRYNEQFF
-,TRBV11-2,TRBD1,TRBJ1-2,TGTGCCAGCAGCTCCAGCCCGGGACAGAGAGCTAACTATGGCTACACCTTC,CASSSSPGQRANYGYTF
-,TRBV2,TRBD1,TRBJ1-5,TGTGCCAGCACTTCGTCCGGGACAGGGGGCAATCAGCCCCAGCATTTT,CASTSSGTGGNQPQHF
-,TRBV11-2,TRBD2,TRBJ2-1,TGTGCCAGCAGCTTAGAACTAGCGGGAGTTGGTGAGCAGTTCTTC,CASSLELAGVGEQFF
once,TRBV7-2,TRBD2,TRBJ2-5,TGTGCCAGCAGACCCGGAGGTAGCGGGTCTCAAGAGACCCAGTACTTC,CASRPGGSGSQETQYF
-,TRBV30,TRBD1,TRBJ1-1,TGTGCCTGGACCCAGACAGGGGGCACTGAAGCTTTCTTT,CAWTQTGGTEAFF
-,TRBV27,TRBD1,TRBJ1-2,TGTGCCAGCTCCAAAAGCCGGACAGGGGCTATTGGCTACACCTTC,CASSKSRTGAIGYTF
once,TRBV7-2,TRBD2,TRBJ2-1,TGTGCCAGCGGATTAGCGGGAGGGCCTTCTGAGCAGTTCTTC,CASGLAGGPSEQFF
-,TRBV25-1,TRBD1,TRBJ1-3,TGTGCCAGCCAGGGACAGGGGGCCTCTGGAAACACCATATATTTT,CASQGQGASGNTIYF
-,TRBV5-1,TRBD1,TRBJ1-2,TGCGCCAGCAGCTTGCTAGGGGGCAGGGATGGCTACACCTTC,CASSLLGGRDGYTF
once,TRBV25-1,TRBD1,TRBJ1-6,TGTGCCAGCAAACCCGGGACAGGATCTTTGCGGGTTAATTCACCCCTCCACTTT,CASKPGTGSLRVNSPLHF
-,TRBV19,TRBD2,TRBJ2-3,TGTGCCACCACCGATGGGACTAGCGGGAGGGTGGATACGCAGTATTTT,CATTDGTSGRVDTQYF
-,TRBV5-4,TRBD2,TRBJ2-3,TGTGCCATCCCGGCGCTAGCGGGAGCGAACTTAGCAGATACGCAGTATTTT,CAIPALAGANLADTQYF
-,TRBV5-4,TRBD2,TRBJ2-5,TGTGCCAGCAGCTTGACGGGGACTAGCGGGAACAGGGAGACCCAGTACTTC,CASSLTGTSGNRETQYF
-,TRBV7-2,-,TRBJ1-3,TGTGCCAGCAGCTCCAGGGGAATTCACACCATATATTTT,CASSSRGIHTIYF
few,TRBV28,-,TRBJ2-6,TGTGCCAGCACCAGTCCTGGGGCCAACGTCCTGACTTTC,CASTSPGANVLTF
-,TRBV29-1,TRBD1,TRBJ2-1,TGCAGCGCCACCTACCGCGACAGGGGGCGGGATGAGCAGTTCTTC,CSATYRDRGRDEQFF
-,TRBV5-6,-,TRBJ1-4,TGTGCCAGCAGCTTGGGGGGCGGCGCAACTAATGAAAAACTGTTTTTT,CASSLGGGATNEKLFF
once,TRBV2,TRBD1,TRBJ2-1,TGTGCCAGCGCGACAGGGAGTAAAAATGAGCAGTTCTTC,CASATGSKNEQFF
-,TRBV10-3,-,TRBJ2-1,TGTGCCATCAGTACCGACAGGCCTTCCAACAATGAGCAGTTCTTC,CAISTDRPSNNEQFF
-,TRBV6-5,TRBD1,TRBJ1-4,TGTGCCAGCAGTTGGGACAGGGGGACTGAAAAACTGTTTTTT,CASSWDRGTEKLFF
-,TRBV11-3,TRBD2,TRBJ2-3,TGTGCCAGCAGCTTAATAGCGGGACACACAGATACGCAGTATTTT,CASSLIAGHTDTQYF
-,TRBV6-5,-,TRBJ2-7,TGTGCCAGCAGATTAGCGGCCCAGCAGTACTTC,CASRLAAQQYF
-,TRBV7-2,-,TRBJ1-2,TGTGCCAGCAGCTTAGGTCGGGGGGCGAACTATGGCTACACCTTC,CASSLGRGANYGYTF
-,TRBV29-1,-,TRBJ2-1,TGCAGCGTTGTGCAGGGGAGGGGGAATGAGCAGTTCTTC,CSVVQGRGNEQFF
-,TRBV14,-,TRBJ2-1,TGTGCCAGCAGCCACTGGGGTAGCGGCAACAATGAGCAGTTCTTC,CASSHWGSGNNEQFF
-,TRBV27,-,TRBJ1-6,TGTGCCAGTTTAAGTCGGAAGGAGAGCTCCTATAATTCACCCCTCCACTTT,CASLSRKESSYNSPLHF
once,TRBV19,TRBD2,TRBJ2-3,TGTGCCAGTAGTGCGGGAGGGCCGTCAGATACGCAGTATTTT,CASSAGGPSDTQYF
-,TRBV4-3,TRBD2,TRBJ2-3,TGCGCCAGCAGCCAGGAACTACTAGCGGGAGGTCAAACAGATACGCAGTATTTT,CASSQELLAGGQTDTQYF